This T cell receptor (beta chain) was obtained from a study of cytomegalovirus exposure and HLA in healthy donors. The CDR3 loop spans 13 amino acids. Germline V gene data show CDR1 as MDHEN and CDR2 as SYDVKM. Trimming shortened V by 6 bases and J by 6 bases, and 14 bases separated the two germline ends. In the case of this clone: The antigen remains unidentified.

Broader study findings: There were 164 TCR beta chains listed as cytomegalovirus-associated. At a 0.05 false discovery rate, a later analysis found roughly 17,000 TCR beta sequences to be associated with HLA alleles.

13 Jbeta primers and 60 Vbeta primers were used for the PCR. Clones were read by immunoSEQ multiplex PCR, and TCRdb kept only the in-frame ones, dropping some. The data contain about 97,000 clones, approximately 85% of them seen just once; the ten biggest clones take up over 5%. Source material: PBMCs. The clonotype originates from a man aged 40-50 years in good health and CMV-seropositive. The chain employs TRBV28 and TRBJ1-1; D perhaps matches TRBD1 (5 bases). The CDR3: CASRETGGSEAFF. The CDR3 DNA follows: TGTGCCAGCAGAGAGACTGGGGGGTCTGAAGCTTTCTTT.